The 28 T cell receptor beta chains below were found in one sample sequenced in a study of shared clonotypes between healthy human individuals (dated by TCRdb to 2020 to 2022). The library was obtained by the immunoSEQ multiplex PCR assay. TCRdb provides this immuneACCESS table in a form limited to in-frame rearrangements. Some clones are lacking; in checked studies, under half of them reflect an unresolved V gene, and why the rest are absent is not known. Recorded for this sample are approximately 500,000 clones; 70% to 85% of them occurred a single time. The leading ten clones occupy 12% of the sample. The sample consisted of PBMCs. These receptors originate from a woman aged 35 to 49 in good health. Some clones in this sample may be carry-over from other donors' samples.

This sequence joins TRBV5-4 and TRBJ2-1, with TRBD2 identical over 8 bases. The CDR3 has 14 amino acids. The germline gives CDR1 SGHNT, CDR2 YYREEE (reference sequence). V was clipped by 0 bases and J by 4 bases; unmatched bases: 0. CDR3 residues: CASSLASGYNEQFF. CDR3 in DNA: TGTGCCAGCAGCTTGGCTAGCGGGTACAATGAGCAGTTCTTC.

The chain is built from TRBV19 and TRBJ1-4; D may be TRBD1 (5 bases). V gave up 10 bases and J gave up 4 bases, with 10 bases separating them. The CDR3 is 12 amino acids. The germline CDR1 and CDR2 sequences are LNHDA and SQIVND (reference sequence). The CDR3 loop reads CATGTVNEKLFF. In nucleotides, the CDR3 is TGTGCCACCGGGACGGTTAATGAAAAACTGTTTTTT. The entire variable domain, with the rest obtained from reference TRBV19 and TRBJ1-4, is as follows: DGGITQSPKYLFRKEGQNVTLSCEQNLNHDAMYWYRQDPGQGLRLIYYSQIVNDFQKGDIAEGYSVSREKKESFPLTVTSAQKNPTAFYLCATGTVNEKLFFGSGTQLSVL.

This chain connects TRBV27 to TRBJ2-1; D could derive from TRBD1 or TRBD2 (6 bases each). V dropped 3 bases and J dropped 8 bases, with 8 bases sitting between them. The V gene's germline CDR1 is MNHEY and CDR2 SMNVEV (reference sequence). The CDR3 length is 12 residues. CDR3 nucleotides: TGTGCCAGCAGTTTCGGGGGCTATGAGCAGTTCTTC. As protein: CASSFGGYEQFF.

This sequence joins TRBV28 and TRBJ2-5; no reliable D call. The closer fit of TRBJ2-7 to the DNA end suggests the J call may be wrong. Germline V lookup: CDR1 MDHEN, CDR2 SYDVKM. The CDR3 loop spans 12 amino acids. The DNA for the CDR3 is TGTGCCAGCAGTTTAGGCCGCTACGAGCAGTACTTC. This sequence encodes CASSLGRYEQYF.

This chain links TRBV30 with TRBJ1-5, with D perhaps TRBD1 (6 bases). The germline gives CDR1 GTSNPN, CDR2 SVGIG (reference sequence). Trimming left V 3 bases short and J 2 bases short, with 14 bases between. The CDR3 covers 15 residues. CDR3 nucleotides: TGTGCCTGGAGCAGGACAGAGAGAGGCAATCAGCCCCAGCATTTT. It translates to CAWSRTERGNQPQHF.

The V call is TRBV18, the J call TRBJ1-5; maybe TRBD1 (5 bases). The CDR3 is 13 amino acids. Germline CDR1 is KGHSH and CDR2 is LQKENI. With 4 bases removed from V and 5 bases from J, the gap between germline ends came to 9 bases. CDR3 region: CASSQGLDQPQHF. The CDR3 nucleotides are TGTGCCAGCTCACAGGGGTTGGATCAGCCCCAGCATTTT.

This clone has just one count. This sequence is one base from a far larger clone and is likely a read error. CDR3 loop: CANSDVFSYEQYF. The CDR3 nucleotides are TGTGCCAACAGTGACGTGTTCTCCTACGAGCAGTACTTC. The gene calls are TRBV2 and TRBJ2-7; D remains unclear. Germline values: CDR1 SNHLY, CDR2 FYNNEI. This CDR3 region has 13 residues.

This clone showed up just once. CDR3 protein: CSVEKAGGPADTQYF. The CDR3 DNA is TGCAGCGTTGAGAAAGCGGGAGGGCCGGCAGATACGCAGTATTTT. The chain uses TRBV29-1 and TRBJ2-3; the match to TRBD2 covers 10 bases. Germline trimming cut 3 bases from V and 4 bases from J; bases unmatched to any gene: 7. The CDR3 loop spans 15 amino acids. Germline CDR1 reads SQVTM; CDR2 reads ANQGSEA.

The gene calls are TRBV7-8 and TRBJ2-3; D is possibly TRBD1 or TRBD2 (5 bases each). Trimming removed 3 bases at V and 4 bases at J, with 14 bases between. This CDR3 is built from 15 residues. Per germline, CDR1 SGHVS and CDR2 FQNEAQ. CDR3 coding DNA: TGTGCCAGCAGCTTGGCCGGGGCCCTGGCAGATACGCAGTATTTT. Its translation: CASSLAGALADTQYF.

This clone showed up just once. This chain links TRBV11-3 with TRBJ2-7; 9 bases map to TRBD2. The length of the CDR3 is 15 residues. J lost 2 bases, V lost 1 base, and 3 bases had no gene match. Germline V lookup: CDR1 SGHNT, CDR2 YENEEA. The CDR3 DNA follows: TGTGCCAGCAGCTTAGCTAGCGGGGAAACCTACGAGCAGTACTTC. The encoded protein is CASSLASGETYEQYF.

Of note for this clone: The identical CDR3 is also encoded by other nucleotide sequences in the sample. The rearrangement uses TRBV5-4 and TRBJ2-5; 14 nucleotides line up with TRBD2. This CDR3 region has 15 residues. CDR1 is SGHNT and CDR2 is YYREEE in the germline V gene (reference sequence). With V trimmed by 0 bases and J by 5 bases, 0 bases remained unmatched. The CDR3: CASSLGLAGGETQYF. The CDR3 DNA is TGTGCCAGCAGCTTGGGACTAGCGGGAGGGGAGACCCAGTACTTC.

This chain links TRBV19 with TRBJ2-2; the D is unclear. Trimming took 6 bases from V and 5 from J, leaving 16 bases between them. From germline, CDR1 is LNHDA and CDR2 SQIVND (reference sequence). This CDR3 has 15 amino acids. CDR3 sequence: CASSPAPNPTGELFF. The CDR3 DNA is TGTGCCAGTAGCCCGGCCCCCAACCCTACCGGGGAGCTGTTTTTT.

The chain joins TRBV2 to TRBJ1-5, with D perhaps TRBD1 (6 bases). In germline, CDR1 is SNHLY, CDR2 FYNNEI. The CDR3 has 15 residues. V was cut by 3 bases and J by 0 bases, with 9 bases left in between. The CDR3 loop is CASSDQGLSNQPQHF. CDR3 sequence (DNA): TGTGCCAGCAGTGATCAGGGGCTTAGCAATCAGCCCCAGCATTTT.

This clone was observed a handful of times. V usage is TRBV5-1 and J usage is TRBJ2-2; tentative D call: TRBD1 (5 bases). This CDR3 spans 17 amino acids. Trimming shortened V by 1 base and J by 0 bases, and 13 bases separated the two germline ends. Germline lookup yields CDR1 SGHRS and CDR2 YFSETQ. The CDR3 spells CASSLFVQGANTGELFF. The CDR3 DNA sequence: TGCGCCAGCAGCTTGTTTGTCCAGGGTGCGAACACCGGGGAGCTGTTTTTT. Combining the CDR3 with reference TRBV5-1 and TRBJ2-2 gives the whole variable domain KAGVTQTPRYLIKTRGQQVTLSCSPISGHRSVSWYQQTPGQGLQFLFEYFSETQRNKGNFPGRFSGRQFSNSRSEMNVSTLELGDSALYLCASSLFVQGANTGELFFGEGSRLTVL.

In this sample, this clone turned up a few times. V usage is TRBV18 and J usage is TRBJ2-7, with 9 bases identical to TRBD1. The J segment lost 2 bases and the V segment lost 2 bases, leaving 13 bases of the junction unmatched. The CDR3 has 18 residues. Germline-derived CDR1 and CDR2 are KGHSH and LQKENI. CDR3: CASSPSIRQGETPYEQYF. The CDR3 DNA reads TGTGCCAGCTCACCATCGATACGACAGGGGGAGACTCCCTACGAGCAGTACTTC. The variable domain in full, completed from reference TRBV18 and TRBJ2-7, reads NAGVMQNPRHLVRRRGQEARLRCSPMKGHSHVYWYRQLPEEGLKFMVYLQKENIIDESGMPKERFSAEFPKEGPSILRIQQVVRGDSAAYFCASSPSIRQGETPYEQYFGPGTRLTVT.

This chain joins TRBV6-5 and TRBJ2-2; the match to TRBD2 covers 8 bases. V lost 8 bases to trimming and J lost 7 bases; unmatched junction nucleotides: 3. Germline V gene lookup returns CDR1 MNHEY and CDR2 SVGAGI. The CDR3 spans 12 residues. The DNA of the CDR3 is TGTGCCAGCCGGGGACTAGGCGGGGAGCTGTTTTTT. Encoded protein: CASRGLGGELFF.

The chain couples TRBV7-2 to TRBJ2-7; D ambiguous. The germline V gene has CDR1 SGHTA and CDR2 FQGNSA. CDR3 size: 12 residues. Trimming pared 5 bases from V and 3 bases from J, leaving 8 bases between. In nucleotides, the CDR3 is TGTGCCAGCAGCCCCGGAAACTACGAGCAGTACTTC. It specifies CASSPGNYEQYF.

This sequence joins TRBV5-6 and TRBJ2-3; D may correspond to TRBD1 or TRBD2 (5 bases each). V lost 2 bases, J lost 1 base, and 14 bases lay in between. The CDR3 totals 16 residues. From germline, CDR1 is SGHDT and CDR2 YYEEEE. The CDR3 DNA sequence: TGTGCCAGCAGCTTAATTGGGGACGGTGGCACAGATACGCAGTATTTT. Protein: CASSLIGDGGTDTQYF.

This clone was detected once. The CDR3 is CASSLSTGISGNTIYF. As DNA, the CDR3 is TGTGCCAGCAGCCTTAGTACAGGGATCTCTGGAAACACCATATATTTT. The chain couples TRBV5-5 to TRBJ1-3; tentatively, D is TRBD1 (6 bases). The CDR3 totals 16 residues. The V end lost 4 bases, the J end lost 0 bases, and 14 bases lay between the germline ends. The germline CDR1 and CDR2 sequences are SGHKS and YYEKEE (reference sequence).

This clone was seen just once. The chain uses TRBV11-1 and TRBJ2-2, with TRBD1 matching 7 bases. Per the germline V gene, CDR1 is SGHAT and CDR2 is FQDESV (reference sequence). V lost 9 bases, J lost 5 bases, and 9 bases stayed unmatched. This CDR3 has 14 amino acids. The DNA for the CDR3 is TGTGCCAGTCTAGACAGGGCGAGGACCGGGGAGCTGTTTTTT. It translates to CASLDRARTGELFF.

The V and J genes are TRBV5-4 and TRBJ2-6; D unresolved. Germline assignment: CDR1 SGHNT and CDR2 YYREEE (reference sequence). V lost 1 base, J lost 3 bases, and 14 bases lay in between. The CDR3 has 17 residues. The CDR3, as DNA: TGTGCCAGCAGCTTGAGTCTCGTCGGGCTTGGGGCCAACGTCCTGACTTTC. Protein product: CASSLSLVGLGANVLTF.

V and J are TRBV5-4 and TRBJ1-1, with a tentative D call TRBD1 (5 bases). The length of the CDR3 is 15 residues. The ends were cut back, 2 bases at V and 1 base at J, with 12 bases in the middle. Looked up from germline, CDR1 is SGHNT and CDR2 is YYREEE (reference sequence). In nucleotides, the CDR3 is TGTGCCAGCAGCTTCCAGGGTGGGGAGAACACTGAAGCTTTCTTT. Its translation: CASSFQGGENTEAFF.

The J gene is TRBJ2-5, the V gene TRBV27; either TRBD1 or TRBD2 may supply D (6 bases each). The CDR3 consists of 15 residues. CDR1 MNHEY and CDR2 SMNVEV come from the germline V gene (reference sequence). Trimming pared 5 bases from V and 1 base from J, leaving 14 bases between. The CDR3 DNA reads as TGTGCCAGCAGTCCCCGCAGGGGACTCCAAGAGACCCAGTACTTC. It is translated as CASSPRRGLQETQYF.

This clone was counted only a few times. The chain is built from TRBV18 and TRBJ1-1, with a tentative D call TRBD1 (6 bases). The CDR3 spans 13 residues. The germline gives CDR1 KGHSH, CDR2 LQKENI. V was pared by 5 bases and J by 4 bases, with 11 bases between. CDR3 nucleotides: TGTGCCAGCTCAGCCGGGACACTCACTGAAGCTTTCTTT. This translates into CASSAGTLTEAFF.

The chain carries TRBV28 and TRBJ2-5; 7 nucleotides agree with TRBD1. Judging by the DNA end, TRBJ2-7 fits better; the J call may be wrong. CDR3 length equals 15 residues. The germline V gene has CDR1 MDHEN and CDR2 SYDVKM. The DNA for the CDR3 is TGTGCCAGCAAGTACCGGGGACAGTCCCACTACGAGCAGTACTTC. It encodes CASKYRGQSHYEQYF.

The rearrangement links TRBV28 to TRBJ2-7; 8 nucleotides align to TRBD2. Germline CDR1 MDHEN, CDR2 SYDVKM. V was pared by 10 bases and J by 4 bases, with 15 bases of the junction left unmatched. The CDR3 has 15 residues. The CDR3 nucleotides are TGTGCCACCCTCGGGGGGGGGCGAGGGGGGTACGAGCAGTACTTC. It encodes CATLGGGRGGYEQYF.

The gene calls are TRBV5-1 and TRBJ2-2; D may be TRBD2 (5 bases). The V gene's germline CDR1 is SGHRS and CDR2 YFSETQ. V was clipped by 6 bases and J by 1 base, with 13 bases between them. CDR3 length: 15 amino acids. The CDR3, as DNA: TGCGCCAGCACCCCCGGCGGAGGGAACACCGGGGAGCTGTTTTTT. The encoded protein is CASTPGGGNTGELFF. Together with reference TRBV5-1 and TRBJ2-2, the CDR3 gives the full variable domain: KAGVTQTPRYLIKTRGQQVTLSCSPISGHRSVSWYQQTPGQGLQFLFEYFSETQRNKGNFPGRFSGRQFSNSRSEMNVSTLELGDSALYLCASTPGGGNTGELFFGEGSRLTVL.

This clone was found many times. V gene TRBV29-1 combines with J gene TRBJ2-3; 8 positions agree with TRBD2. Unmatched junction bases numbered 9, after V lost 8 bases and J lost 8 bases. CDR3 length equals 12 residues. Germline values: CDR1 SQVTM, CDR2 ANQGSEA. The CDR3: CSTRGGESTQYF. The CDR3, as DNA: TGCAGCACCCGGGGGGGGGAAAGTACGCAGTATTTT.